This T cell receptor beta chain was recorded in a study of T cells in Graves' hyperthyroidism and ophthalmopathy. Whole-study findings and limits: A median about 6 months before onset, the model predicted ophthalmopathy.

About this clonotype: The antigen remains unidentified.

V gave up 7 bases and J gave up 6 bases; unmatched junction bases: 8. The CDR3 totals 13 residues. CDR1 is SGHAT and CDR2 is FQNNGV in the germline V gene. Graves' hyperthyroidism qualified as stable when ophthalmopathy did not progress within 18 months. Fresh peripheral blood, roughly 10 ml of it, supplied the PBMCs. Amplified TCR beta CDR3 regions derived from RNA transcripts. HTBI primers drove first-round RT-PCR of the TCR CDR3. From the multiplex PCR reads, TCRdb called clonotypes with MiXCR, one entry per CDR3 protein. The table lists around 700,000 distinct CDR3 sequences, 35% of them singletons, with around 32% in the top ten.

The receptor's source is a woman in her 40s with Graves' hyperthyroidism. What was sequenced was blood. The rearrangement joins TRBV11-2 to TRBJ1-2, with 7 nucleotides matching TRBD1. In nucleotides, the CDR3 is TGTGCCAGCAATCCAGGGGGTGCAGATGGCTACACCTTC. Protein sequence: CASNPGGADGYTF.